This TCR beta chain was obtained from a study of graft-versus-host responses after intestinal transplantation. Study background: Isolated intestinal, liver-intestinal, or multivisceral transplants were what recipients had. Whole-study results and caveats: Early after transplant, HvG clones declined as circulating GvH clones peaked.

Concerning this clone itself: What it binds is unknown.

Sequencing was performed with immunoSEQ multiplex PCR; in TCRdb, only in-frame clones are kept and a portion is missing. The data show 20,000 to 25,000 clones, around 80% seen once. The ends were cut back, 5 bases at V and 7 bases at J, with 18 bases in the middle. This CDR3 has 15 residues. CDR1 is SEHNR and CDR2 is FQNEAQ in the germline V gene (reference sequence). Here the sequenced sample was unstimulated CD8+ T cells sorted from spleen or lymph node cells, taken before transplant. The V gene is TRBV7-9, the J gene TRBJ1-5; D not certain. The origin of this receptor is a human donor who was the organ donor for an intestinal transplant. CDR3 sequence: CASSAGPGVGQPQHF. The CDR3 DNA reads as TGTGCCAGCAGCGCCGGTCCGGGTGTAGGGCAGCCCCAGCATTTT.